This paragraph covers one T cell receptor beta chain sequence. Its target is unknown. The sample originates from a study of cytomegalovirus exposure and HLA in healthy donors. Study-wide results and caveats: Reportedly, a later analysis found an Asian-associated ancestry cluster had fewer N-insertions than the roughly 670-donor mean.

With V trimmed by 4 bases and J by 2 bases, 5 bases remained unmatched. There are 15 residues in the CDR3. Germline V CDR1 and CDR2: SGHRS, YFSETQ. Vbeta (60) and Jbeta (13) primers were used in the PCR. The data were produced by immunoSEQ multiplex PCR, yet TCRdb's version contains in-frame clones alone and is incomplete. Altogether some 130,000 clones are present, about four fifths being singletons, with the ten largest covering about 1%. The rearrangement uses TRBV5-1 and TRBJ1-3; 8 bases agree with TRBD1. The receptor comes from a male donor in good health and CMV-seronegative. The sample was PBMCs. The DNA for the CDR3 is TGCGCCAGCAGCCGGGACAGGCTGGCTGGAAACACCATATATTTT. Its protein is CASSRDRLAGNTIYF. Looking up the rest from reference TRBV5-1 and TRBJ1-3 gives the full variable domain: KAGVTQTPRYLIKTRGQQVTLSCSPISGHRSVSWYQQTPGQGLQFLFEYFSETQRNKGNFPGRFSGRQFSNSRSEMNVSTLELGDSALYLCASSRDRLAGNTIYFGEGSWLTVV.